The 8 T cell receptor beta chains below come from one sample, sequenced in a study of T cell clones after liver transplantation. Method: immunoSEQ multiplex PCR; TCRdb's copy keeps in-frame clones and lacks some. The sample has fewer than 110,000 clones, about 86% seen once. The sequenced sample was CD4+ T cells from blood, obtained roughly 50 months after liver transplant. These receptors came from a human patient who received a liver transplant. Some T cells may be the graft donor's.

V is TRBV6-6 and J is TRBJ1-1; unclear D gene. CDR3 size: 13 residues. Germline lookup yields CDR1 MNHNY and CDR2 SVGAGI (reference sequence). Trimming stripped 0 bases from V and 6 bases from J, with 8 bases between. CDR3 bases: TGTGCCAGCAGTTACTCGACGGTTGCTGAAGCTTTCTTT. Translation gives CASSYSTVAEAFF.

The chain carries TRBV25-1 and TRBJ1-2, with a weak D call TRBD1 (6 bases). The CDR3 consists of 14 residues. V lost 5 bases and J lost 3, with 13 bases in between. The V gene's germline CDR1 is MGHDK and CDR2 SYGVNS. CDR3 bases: TGTGCCAGCAGTACAACAGGGAACGACTATGGCTACACCTTC. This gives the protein CASSTTGNDYGYTF.

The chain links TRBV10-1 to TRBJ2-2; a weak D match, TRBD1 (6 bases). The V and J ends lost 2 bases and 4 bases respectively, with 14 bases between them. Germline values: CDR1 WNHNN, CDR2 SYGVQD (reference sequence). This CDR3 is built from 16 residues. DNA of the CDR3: TGCGCCAGCAGTGAGGGAAACAGGGCTGTCACCGGGGAGCTGTTTTTT. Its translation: CASSEGNRAVTGELFF.

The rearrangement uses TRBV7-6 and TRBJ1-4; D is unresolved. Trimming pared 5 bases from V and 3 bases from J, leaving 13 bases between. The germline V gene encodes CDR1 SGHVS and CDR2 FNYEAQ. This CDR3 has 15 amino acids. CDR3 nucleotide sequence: TGTGCCAGCAGCCCAAATAATCCACCTAATGAAAAACTGTTTTTT. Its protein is CASSPNNPPNEKLFF.

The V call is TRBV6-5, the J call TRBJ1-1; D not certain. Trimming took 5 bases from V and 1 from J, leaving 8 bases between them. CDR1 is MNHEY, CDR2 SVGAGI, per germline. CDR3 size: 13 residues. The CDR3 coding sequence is TGTGCCAGCAGTCACCAGCGGAACACTGAAGCTTTCTTT. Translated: CASSHQRNTEAFF.

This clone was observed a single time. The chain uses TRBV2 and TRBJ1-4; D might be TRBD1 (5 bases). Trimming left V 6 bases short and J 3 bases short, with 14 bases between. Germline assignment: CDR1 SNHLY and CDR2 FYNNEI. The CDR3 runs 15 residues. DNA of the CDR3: TGTGCCAGCAGACGCACAGGTTTGGCTAATGAAAAACTGTTTTTT. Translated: CASRRTGLANEKLFF.

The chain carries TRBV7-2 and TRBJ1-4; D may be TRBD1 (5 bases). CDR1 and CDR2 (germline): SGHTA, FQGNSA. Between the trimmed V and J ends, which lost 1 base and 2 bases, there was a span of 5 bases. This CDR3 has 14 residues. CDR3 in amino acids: CASSLGGTNEKLFF. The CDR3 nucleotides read TGTGCCAGCAGCTTAGGGGGGACTAATGAAAAACTGTTTTTT.

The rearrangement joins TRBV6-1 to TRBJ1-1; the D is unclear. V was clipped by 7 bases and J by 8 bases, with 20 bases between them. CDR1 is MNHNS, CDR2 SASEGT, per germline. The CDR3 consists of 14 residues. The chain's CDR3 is CASTQIRGSFEAFF. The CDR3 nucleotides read TGTGCCAGCACCCAAATCCGCGGATCATTCGAAGCTTTCTTT.